Only a few counts were recorded for the clone carrying this T cell receptor (beta chain). Its antigen is not identified. CDR1 DFQATT and CDR2 SNEGSKA come from the germline V gene (reference sequence). The CDR3 runs 14 residues. V was clipped by 3 bases and J by 4 bases, with 13 bases between them. A second PCR of about 7 to 12 cycles used a sample-barcoded 5' primer and a J-beta primer mix. TCRdb analysed the 5' RACE reads with MiXCR anew, one entry per CDR3 protein. The sample carries just under 750,000 distinct CDR3 sequences, about 20% recorded once. This record belongs to a study of blood T cells in healthy people across ages. Findings of the study overall: Higher naive T cell percentage went strongly together with higher TCR beta diversity. Not knowing donor CMV status may have confounded expanded clonotype changes. Without sorted subsets, naive and antigen-experienced compartments could not be conclusively compared.

Healthy Russian Caucasian donors spanned ages roughly 6 to 100 years. Sequencing was performed on blood. The receptor's source is a man between 65 and 79 years old in good health. The V gene is TRBV20-1, the J gene TRBJ2-1; D call uncertain. For the CDR3, the DNA is TGCAGTGCTAGGGATGAGACTCAGTACAATGAGCAGTTCTTC. This encodes CSARDETQYNEQFF.